Shown below are 17 T cell receptor beta chains from a single sample sequenced in a study of cytotoxic CD8 clonotypes in ibrutinib-treated CLL. Data came from immunoSEQ multiplex PCR; TCRdb stores just in-frame clones and leaves some out. The sample contains approximately 320,000 clones, around 66% of which appear only once. This material consisted of PBMCs, taken after 36 months of ibrutinib treatment. These receptors were obtained from a human donor with chronic lymphocytic leukemia.

The rearrangement uses TRBV9 and TRBJ2-3; D is possibly TRBD2 (6 bases). Looked up from germline, CDR1 is SGDLS and CDR2 is YYNGEE. V lost 0 bases to trimming and J lost 3 bases, with 11 bases between them. The CDR3 covers 15 residues. As DNA, the CDR3 is TGTGCCAGCAGCGTAGGTCGCGGGATTACAGATACGCAGTATTTT. Amino acids: CASSVGRGITDTQYF.

This clone was found a few times. The rearrangement uses TRBV5-1 and TRBJ2-5, with TRBD1 as a possible D gene (5 bases). Trimming left V 4 bases short and J 4 bases short, with 17 bases between. The CDR3 loop spans 15 amino acids. Germline V gene data show CDR1 as SGHRS and CDR2 as YFSETQ. The CDR3 is CASSIPLGRVETQYF. The CDR3 nucleotides read TGCGCCAGCAGCATACCCCTGGGCAGGGTAGAGACCCAGTACTTC.

This clone was counted a few times. The CDR3 region is CASSSVTGGIREKLFF. The CDR3 nucleotides are TGTGCCAGCAGCTCGGTTACAGGGGGCATTCGTGAAAAACTGTTTTTT. The chain links TRBV11-2 to TRBJ1-4; the match to TRBD1 covers 9 bases. V was clipped by 4 bases and J by 7 bases; unmatched bases: 10. Germline lookup yields CDR1 SGHAT and CDR2 FQNNGV. The CDR3 is 16 amino acids.

The chain couples TRBV5-1 to TRBJ1-6; D might be TRBD1 (5 bases). This CDR3 region has 16 residues. Trimming removed 3 bases at V and 7 bases at J, with 17 bases between. CDR1 and CDR2 (germline): SGHRS, YFSETQ. As DNA, the CDR3 is TGCGCCAGCAGCTCTACCCGGGGCCGACCCAATTCACCCCTCCACTTT. Translating it yields CASSSTRGRPNSPLHF.

This rearrangement joins TRBV5-6 to TRBJ2-2; 9 bases align to TRBD1. Germline loops: CDR1 SGHDT, CDR2 YYEEEE. The V gene end was trimmed by 5 bases and the J gene end by 7 bases; junction bases not matched to a gene: 6. This CDR3 spans 14 amino acids. DNA for the CDR3: TGTGCCAGCAGACGGACAGGGGAGATCGGGGAGCTGTTTTTT. It specifies CASRRTGEIGELFF. Full variable domain (remainder filled in from reference TRBV5-6 and TRBJ2-2): DAGVTQSPTHLIKTRGQQVTLRCSPKSGHDTVSWYQQALGQGPQFIFQYYEEEERQRGNFPDRFSGHQFPNYSSELNVNALLLGDSALYLCASRRTGEIGELFFGEGSRLTVL.

The chain carries TRBV28 and TRBJ2-7; D not resolved. The germline V and J ends were trimmed by 6 bases and 3 bases, with 12 bases remaining between them. The V gene's germline CDR1 is MDHEN and CDR2 SYDVKM. This CDR3 is built from 13 residues. The CDR3 spells CASRDRVGYEQYF. Here the CDR3 DNA reads TGTGCCAGCAGGGATCGGGTGGGCTACGAGCAGTACTTC.

The V gene is TRBV5-1, the J gene TRBJ2-7; D is ambiguous. Germline V CDR1 and CDR2: SGHRS, YFSETQ. The V end was cut by 0 bases, the J end by 2 bases, with 9 bases between. The CDR3 is 14 amino acids. The CDR3 loop reads CASSLAGQPYEQYF. Written as DNA, the CDR3 is TGCGCCAGCAGCTTGGCCGGGCAGCCCTACGAGCAGTACTTC.

This clone occurred a few times. The chain links TRBV14 to TRBJ2-6; the D gene is possibly TRBD2 (5 bases). V was cut by 6 bases and J by 0 bases, with 12 bases left in between. Germline CDR1 reads SGHDN; CDR2 reads FVKESK. This CDR3 spans 16 amino acids. CDR3: CASRAGPISGANVLTF. In DNA, the CDR3 is TGTGCCAGCAGGGCGGGCCCCATCTCTGGGGCCAACGTCCTGACTTTC.

The V and J genes are TRBV6-5 and TRBJ1-1, with D perhaps matching TRBD1 (5 bases). The CDR3 covers 13 residues. The V and J ends lost 7 bases and 0 bases respectively, with 9 bases between them. The germline V gene encodes CDR1 MNHEY and CDR2 SVGAGI. CDR3 in amino acids: CASMSGLNTEAFF. DNA for the CDR3: TGTGCCAGCATGTCGGGACTGAACACTGAAGCTTTCTTT.

The J gene is TRBJ2-7, the V gene TRBV4-1; weak D call: TRBD1 (6 bases). This CDR3 spans 12 amino acids. Trimming removed 6 bases from V and 7 bases from J, with 13 bases in between. Germline V gene data show CDR1 as MGHRA and CDR2 as YSYEKL. This CDR3 reads CASSDRPGEQYF. The CDR3 DNA is TGCGCCAGCAGTGACAGGCCGGGAGAGCAGTACTTC.

This sequence joins TRBV20-1 and TRBJ2-3; perhaps TRBD1 as D (5 bases). CDR3 length: 11 residues. Germline assignment: CDR1 DFQATT and CDR2 SNEGSKA (reference sequence). The V end was cut by 3 bases, the J end by 6 bases, with 7 bases between. This CDR3 reads CSARGRDTQYF. The CDR3 DNA is TGCAGTGCTAGGGGGCGTGATACGCAGTATTTT.

This clone was found once. The V gene is TRBV25-1, the J gene TRBJ2-5; TRBD2 might be the D (6 bases). The CDR3 totals 13 residues. Trimming cost V 3 bases and J 5 bases, with 10 bases left between them. CDR1 MGHDK and CDR2 SYGVNS come from the germline V gene. The CDR3 here is CASSEAGWETQYF. The CDR3 DNA is TGTGCCAGCAGTGAGGCGGGGTGGGAGACCCAGTACTTC. Based on the CDR3 plus reference TRBV25-1 and TRBJ2-5, the full variable domain is EADIYQTPRYLVIGTGKKITLECSQTMGHDKMYWYQQDPGMELHLIHYSYGVNSTEKGDLSSESTVSRIRTEHFPLTLESARPSHTSQYLCASSEAGWETQYFGPGTRLLVL.

In this sample, this clone turned up a few times. The chain carries TRBV6-6 and TRBJ1-1; TRBD1 aligns across 9 bases. The junction had 6 bases not matched to a gene; V was cut back by 8 bases and J by 5 bases. In germline, CDR1 is MNHNY, CDR2 SVGAGI (reference sequence). The CDR3 is 13 residues long. The CDR3 is CASGTGRLTEAFF. CDR3 nucleotide sequence: TGTGCCAGCGGGACAGGGCGTTTGACTGAAGCTTTCTTT.

This sequence joins TRBV4-1 and TRBJ2-3, with TRBD2 as a possible D gene (5 bases). The germline gives CDR1 MGHRA, CDR2 YSYEKL. With 8 bases removed from V and 0 bases from J, the gap between germline ends came to 18 bases. The CDR3 runs to 16 residues. This CDR3 is CASERLVGFSTDTQYF. In DNA, the CDR3 is TGCGCCAGCGAGCGGCTCGTGGGATTCAGCACAGATACGCAGTATTTT.

The V and J genes are TRBV11-2 and TRBJ2-3; the D gene could be TRBD1 or TRBD2 (5 bases each). V was cut by 3 bases and J by 4 bases, with 11 bases left in between. Germline lookup yields CDR1 SGHAT and CDR2 FQNNGV. The CDR3 covers 14 residues. CDR3 sequence (DNA): TGTGCCAGCAGCTTCCGGGACGCCCCAGATACGCAGTATTTT. It yields the protein CASSFRDAPDTQYF.

The chain is built from TRBV7-6 and TRBJ2-6; 8 bases map to TRBD1. This CDR3 is 21 amino acids long. The germline gives CDR1 SGHVS, CDR2 FNYEAQ. V lost 1 base, J lost 0 bases, and 14 bases stayed unmatched. The CDR3 here is CASSLGATGDRLSSGANVLTF. The DNA for the CDR3 is TGTGCCAGCAGCTTAGGCGCTACGGGGGACAGGCTTAGCTCTGGGGCCAACGTCCTGACTTTC. Supplemented by reference TRBV7-6 and TRBJ2-6, the full variable domain reads GAGVSQSPRYKVTKRGQDVALRCDPISGHVSLYWYRQALGQGPEFLTYFNYEAQQDKSGLPNDRFSAERPEGSISTLTIQRTEQRDSAMYRCASSLGATGDRLSSGANVLTFGAGSRLTVL.

The V gene is TRBV27, the J gene TRBJ1-2; TRBD1 aligns across 7 bases. Trimming cost V 5 bases and J 7 bases; bases outside gene matches: 19. CDR3 length: 17 amino acids. Germline assignment: CDR1 MNHEY and CDR2 SMNVEV (reference sequence). Here the CDR3 DNA reads TGTGCCAGCAGTAAAAGCCACCGCGGGACAGCCCTTTTTGGCTACACCTTC. It codes for CASSKSHRGTALFGYTF.